The 8 T cell receptor beta chains presented below share a single source sample, sequenced in a study of blood T cell repertoires in COVID-19. Data came from immunoSEQ multiplex PCR; TCRdb stores just in-frame clones and leaves some out. The table lists over 90,000 clones, about nine tenths of them singletons, with 5.2% in the top ten. Sequenced material: peripheral blood. The receptors come from a woman aged 45-65 years with COVID-19, enrolled during active disease.

The V and J genes are TRBV6-5 and TRBJ2-7; 7 bases fit TRBD1. Per the germline V gene, CDR1 is MNHEY and CDR2 is SVGAGI. This CDR3 comprises 13 residues. After removal of 7 bases from V and 5 bases from J, the junction contained 8 bases not matched to a gene. The CDR3 loop is CASKATGYNEQYF. CDR3 in DNA: TGTGCCAGCAAAGCGACAGGGTACAACGAGCAGTACTTC.

This clone showed up just once. The chain combines TRBV10-2 with TRBJ1-6; weak D call: TRBD1 (6 bases). In germline, CDR1 is WSHSY, CDR2 SAAADI. V lost 4 bases to trimming and J lost 5 bases, with 6 bases between them. The CDR3 has 13 residues. The CDR3 DNA reads TGCGCCAGCAGTGGGACAGATAATTCACCCCTCCACTTT. Translation gives CASSGTDNSPLHF.

The chain uses TRBV4-3 and TRBJ2-5, with 7 bases that match TRBD2. CDR3 length equals 17 residues. V dropped 4 bases and J dropped 2; count of bases not matched to a gene: 13. The germline gives CDR1 LGHNA, CDR2 YSLEER. This CDR3 is CASSLNPMAGVQETQYF. DNA of the CDR3: TGCGCCAGCAGCCTTAACCCAATGGCGGGGGTACAAGAGACCCAGTACTTC.

The genes are TRBV6-5 and TRBJ2-5; 7 positions match TRBD1. The ends lost 4 bases at V and 2 bases at J; junction bases unmatched: 7. The CDR3 loop spans 15 amino acids. In germline, CDR1 is MNHEY, CDR2 SVGAGI. CDR3 sequence: CASSSGTAIQETQYF. The CDR3 DNA follows: TGTGCCAGCAGTTCCGGGACAGCGATTCAAGAGACCCAGTACTTC.

The V and J genes are TRBV12-5 and TRBJ1-1; D gene ambiguous. This CDR3 is built from 14 residues. V shed 3 bases and J shed 1 base, with 9 bases lying between them. Germline CDR1 reads LGHNT; CDR2 reads FRNRAP. This CDR3 reads CASGFAEGNTEAFF. The CDR3 region has the DNA TGTGCTAGTGGTTTTGCCGAGGGGAACACTGAAGCTTTCTTT. Using reference TRBV12-5 and TRBJ1-1 for the parts outside the CDR3, the full variable domain is DARVTQTPRHKVTEMGQEVTMRCQPILGHNTVFWYRQTMMQGLELLAYFRNRAPLDDSGMPKDRFSAEMPDATLATLKIQPSEPRDSAVYFCASGFAEGNTEAFFGQGTRLTVV.

This clone was detected a few times. The J gene is TRBJ1-4, the V gene TRBV7-7; D call uncertain. The CDR3 covers 13 residues. Germline V gene data show CDR1 as SSHAT and CDR2 as FNYEAQ (reference sequence). Trimming took 5 bases from V and 8 from J, leaving 12 bases between them. The CDR3 DNA sequence: TGTGCCAGCAGCCCGCGGGTGGGGGAAAAACTGTTTTTT. Its translation: CASSPRVGEKLFF.

The rearrangement uses TRBV7-2 and TRBJ1-5; D gene unclear. Germline V CDR1 and CDR2: SGHTA, FQGNSA. The ends were cut back, 4 bases at V and 5 bases at J, with 15 bases in the middle. This CDR3 has 15 amino acids. CDR3 protein: CASSSKGDAHQPQHF. CDR3 bases: TGTGCCAGCAGCTCTAAGGGAGATGCCCATCAGCCCCAGCATTTT.

The chain carries TRBV6-5 and TRBJ1-2, with 7 bases aligning to TRBD1. The germline CDR1 and CDR2 sequences are MNHEY and SVGAGI. This CDR3 is built from 14 residues. Germline trimming cut 6 bases from V and 4 bases from J; bases unmatched to any gene: 8. CDR3 coding DNA: TGTGCCAGCAGGACAGGGTTGGGACTCTATGGCTACACCTTC. It is translated as CASRTGLGLYGYTF.